This TCR beta chain came from a study of T cell responses to AZD1222 COVID-19 vaccine. Some clones are missing from TCRdb's copy, which holds only in-frame ones; the method was immunoSEQ multiplex PCR. This sample has some 110,000 clones, with about 89% found just once. Study observations and caveats: Spike-specific TCR repertoires showed rising breadth and depth after two AZD1222 doses. Spike-wide coverage was observed for vaccine-associated CD4 TCRs, with dominant responses at 160-218 and 743-854. At study baseline, merely more than 5 AZD1222 recipients were seropositive.

Germline trimming cut 4 bases from V and 0 bases from J; bases unmatched to any gene: 3. From germline, CDR1 is MDHEN and CDR2 SYDVKM. The CDR3 is made up of 14 amino acids. Turning to this clone: The antigen is not known.

Second-dose timings of about 4 or about 12 weeks were pooled. This chain uses TRBV28 with TRBJ2-7; 7 bases agree with TRBD2. The origin of this receptor is an adult who received the AZD1222 COVID-19 vaccine. Sequencing was performed on peripheral blood, taken 28 days after the second AZD1222 dose. Written as DNA, the CDR3 is TGTGCCAGCAGTTGGGGAGGGGACTCCTACGAGCAGTACTTC. Translation gives CASSWGGDSYEQYF.